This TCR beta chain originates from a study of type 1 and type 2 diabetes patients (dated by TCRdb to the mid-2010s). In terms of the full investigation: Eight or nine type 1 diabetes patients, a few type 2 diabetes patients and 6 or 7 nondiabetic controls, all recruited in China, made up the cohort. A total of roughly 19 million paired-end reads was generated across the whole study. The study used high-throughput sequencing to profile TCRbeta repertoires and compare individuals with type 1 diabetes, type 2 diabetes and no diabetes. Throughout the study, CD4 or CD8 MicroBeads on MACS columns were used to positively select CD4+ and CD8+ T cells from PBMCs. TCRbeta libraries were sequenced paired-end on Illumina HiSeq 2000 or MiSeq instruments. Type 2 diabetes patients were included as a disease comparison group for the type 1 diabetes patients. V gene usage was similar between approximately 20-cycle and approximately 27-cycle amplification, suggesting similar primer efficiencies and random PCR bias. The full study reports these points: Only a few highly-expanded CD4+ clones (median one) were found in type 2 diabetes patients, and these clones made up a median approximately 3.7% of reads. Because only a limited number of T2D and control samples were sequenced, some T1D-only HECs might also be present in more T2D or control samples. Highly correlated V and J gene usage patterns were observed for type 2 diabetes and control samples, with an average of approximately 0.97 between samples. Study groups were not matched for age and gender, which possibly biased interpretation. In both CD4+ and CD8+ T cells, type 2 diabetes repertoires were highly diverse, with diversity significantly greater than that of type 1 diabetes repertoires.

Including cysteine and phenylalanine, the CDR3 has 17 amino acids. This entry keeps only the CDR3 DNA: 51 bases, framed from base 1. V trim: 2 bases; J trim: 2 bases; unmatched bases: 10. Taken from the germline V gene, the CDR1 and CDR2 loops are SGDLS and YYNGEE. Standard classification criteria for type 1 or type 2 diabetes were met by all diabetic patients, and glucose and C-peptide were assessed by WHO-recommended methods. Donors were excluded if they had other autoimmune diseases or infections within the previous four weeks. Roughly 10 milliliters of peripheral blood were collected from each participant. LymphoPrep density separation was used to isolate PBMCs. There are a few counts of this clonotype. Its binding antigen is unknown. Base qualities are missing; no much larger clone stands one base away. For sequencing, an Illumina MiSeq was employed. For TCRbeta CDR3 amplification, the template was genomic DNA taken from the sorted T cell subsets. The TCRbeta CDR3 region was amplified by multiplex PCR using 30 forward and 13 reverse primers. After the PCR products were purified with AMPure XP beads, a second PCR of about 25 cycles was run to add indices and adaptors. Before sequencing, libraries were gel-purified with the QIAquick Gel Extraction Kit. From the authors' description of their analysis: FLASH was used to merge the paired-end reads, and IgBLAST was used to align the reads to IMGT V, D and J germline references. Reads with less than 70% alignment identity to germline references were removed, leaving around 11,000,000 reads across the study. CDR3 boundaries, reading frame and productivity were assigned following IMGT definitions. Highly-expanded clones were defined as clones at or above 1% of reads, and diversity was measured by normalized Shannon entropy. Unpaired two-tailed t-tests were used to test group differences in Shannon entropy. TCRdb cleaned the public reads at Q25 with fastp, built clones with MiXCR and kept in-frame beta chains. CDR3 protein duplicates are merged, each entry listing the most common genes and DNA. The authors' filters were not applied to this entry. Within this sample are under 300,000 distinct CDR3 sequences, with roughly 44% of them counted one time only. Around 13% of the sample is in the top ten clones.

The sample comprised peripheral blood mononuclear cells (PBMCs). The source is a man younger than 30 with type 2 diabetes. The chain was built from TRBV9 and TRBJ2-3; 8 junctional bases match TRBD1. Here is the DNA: TGTGCCAGCAGCGTGGAAAGGACAGGGCTTGTCACAGATACGCAGTATTTT. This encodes CASSVERTGLVTDTQYF.